The next 30 T cell receptor beta chains were all read from a single sample in a study of T cells in Graves' hyperthyroidism and ophthalmopathy. RNA transcripts yielded amplified TCR beta CDR3 regions. An initial round of RT-PCR targeting the TCR CDR3 relied on the HTBI primer set. TCRdb itself ran the multiplex PCR reads through MiXCR, one entry per CDR3 protein. The sample has approximately 430,000 distinct CDR3 sequences, approximately 14% seen once; the top ten hold less than 15%. The sample consisted of blood. The receptors were gathered from a young woman with Graves' hyperthyroidism.

This clonotype was detected many times. The J gene is TRBJ1-6, the V gene TRBV7-2; no clear D gene. Trimming left V 1 base short and J 7 bases short, with 11 bases between. The length of the CDR3 is 15 residues. Germline V gene data show CDR1 as SGHTA and CDR2 as FQGNSA. CDR3 in DNA: TGTGCCAGCAGCTTAGTTTTGGATGTGAATTCACCCCTCCACTTT. Amino acids: CASSLVLDVNSPLHF.

There are many counts of this clonotype. This rearrangement joins TRBV12-3 or TRBV12-4 to TRBJ2-5, with a weak D call TRBD1 (7 bases). The V gene lost 3 bases and the J gene lost 1 base, with 12 bases spanning the gap. The CDR3 runs to 15 residues. The CDR3 DNA reads as TGTGCCAGCAGTTTCGGCGGGGACAGCCAAGAGACCCAGTACTTC. Amino acid sequence: CASSFGGDSQETQYF.

J is TRBJ1-4 and V is TRBV5-1; D not resolved. The CDR3 runs 12 residues. Trimming removed 8 bases from V and 6 bases from J, with 11 bases in between. Germline assignment: CDR1 SGHRS and CDR2 YFSETQ. This CDR3 reads CARIGPDEKLFF. Here the CDR3 DNA reads TGCGCCAGGATTGGGCCGGATGAAAAACTGTTTTTT.

This clonotype was seen repeatedly, ten times or more. The chain has TRBV3-1 and TRBJ2-2; TRBD2 matches 8 bases. CDR3 length: 16 residues. CDR1 LGHDT and CDR2 YNNKEL come from the germline V gene (reference sequence). V shed 7 bases and J 1 base; nucleotides not matched to a gene: 8. The CDR3 bases are TGTGCCAGCACCAAGACTAGCGAACTGAACACCGGGGAGCTGTTTTTT. Translating it yields CASTKTSELNTGELFF.

The V gene is TRBV20-1, the J gene TRBJ1-1; D might be TRBD1 (5 bases). The V gene lost 2 bases and the J gene lost 8 bases, with 12 bases spanning the gap. Per the germline V gene, CDR1 is DFQATT and CDR2 is SNEGSKA (reference sequence). The CDR3 contains 12 residues. In DNA form, the CDR3 reads TGCAGTGCTAGACAGGACACCGAGGAAGCTTTCTTT. As protein: CSARQDTEEAFF.

There are many counts of this clonotype. This chain joins TRBV6-2 or TRBV6-3 and TRBJ2-7, with 8 bases that match TRBD2. Germline CDR1 is MNHEY and CDR2 is SVGEGT. This CDR3 is built from 15 residues. The V gene end was trimmed by 0 bases and the J gene end by 0 bases; junction bases not matched to a gene: 1. The CDR3 sequence: CASSYSGTSSYEQYF. CDR3 coding DNA: TGTGCCAGCAGTTACTCCGGGACTAGCTCCTACGAGCAGTACTTC.

At least ten counts were recorded for this clonotype. This sequence joins TRBV12-3 or TRBV12-4 and TRBJ2-2; no clear D gene. Trimming left V 2 bases short and J 1 base short, with 5 bases between. The CDR3 has 14 amino acids. This chain's CDR3 is CASSLRLNTGELFF. CDR3 nucleotide sequence: TGTGCCAGCAGTTTAAGACTGAACACCGGGGAGCTGTTTTTT.

The chain joins TRBV11-2 to TRBJ2-1; the match to TRBD2 covers 10 bases. J was trimmed by 8 bases and V by 5 bases; bases with no gene match: 9. The CDR3 is 15 amino acids. CDR1 and CDR2 from the germline V gene are SGHAT and FQNNGV. This CDR3 is CASSPRLAGDHEQFF. The CDR3 nucleotides read TGTGCCAGCAGCCCCCGGCTAGCGGGAGACCATGAGCAGTTCTTC.

V usage is TRBV4-1 and J usage is TRBJ2-7, with TRBD2 matching 10 bases. The V and J ends lost 4 bases and 5 bases, in that order; junction bases with no gene match: 11. The CDR3 runs to 16 residues. Germline CDR1 reads MGHRA; CDR2 reads YSYEKL. In DNA, the CDR3 is TGCGCCAGCAGCCTTAGCCTTGTAGCGGGAGGCCACGAGCAGTACTTC. Translation: CASSLSLVAGGHEQYF.

This clonotype was observed at least ten times. The chain uses TRBV3-1 and TRBJ1-5; no reliable D call. Germline V lookup: CDR1 LGHDT, CDR2 YNNKEL (reference sequence). The V end lost 0 bases, the J end lost 0 bases, and 6 bases lay between the germline ends. The CDR3 spans 15 residues. The CDR3 protein is CASSQDGTSNQPQHF. For the CDR3, the DNA is TGTGCCAGCAGCCAAGACGGTACTAGCAATCAGCCCCAGCATTTT. The complete variable domain, with remaining parts taken from reference TRBV3-1 and TRBJ1-5, reads DTAVSQTPKYLVTQMGNDKSIKCEQNLGHDTMYWYKQDSKKFLKIMFSYNNKELIINETVPNRFSPKSPDKAHLNLHINSLELGDSAVYFCASSQDGTSNQPQHFGDGTRLSIL.

This chain connects TRBV18 to TRBJ1-1; no clear D. In germline, CDR1 is KGHSH, CDR2 LQKENI. Trimming pared 3 bases from V and 1 base from J, leaving 15 bases between. This CDR3 is 16 amino acids long. The CDR3 loop is CASSPIRVVANTEAFF. Here the CDR3 DNA reads TGTGCCAGCTCACCCATTAGAGTGGTTGCGAACACTGAAGCTTTCTTT.

This clonotype has at least ten counts. The V gene is TRBV5-5, the J gene TRBJ1-4; 8 nucleotides align to TRBD1. The V segment lost 4 bases and the J segment 8 bases; nucleotides outside the gene matches: 7. Germline CDR1 is SGHKS and CDR2 is YYEKEE (reference sequence). The length of the CDR3 is 14 residues. The CDR3 sequence is CASSLWTGHEKLFF. The CDR3 bases are TGTGCCAGCAGCCTCTGGACAGGGCACGAAAAACTGTTTTTT.

This clonotype was seen a handful of times. The gene calls are TRBV3-1 and TRBJ2-2; D assignment may be TRBD1 or TRBD2 (6 bases each). This CDR3 is built from 16 residues. V dropped 2 bases and J dropped 4 bases, with 14 bases sitting between them. The germline gives CDR1 LGHDT, CDR2 YNNKEL (reference sequence). The DNA of the CDR3 is TGTGCCAGCAGCCAACGGGGGCCGAGGGGCACCGGGGAGCTGTTTTTT. Its protein product is CASSQRGPRGTGELFF.

The V gene is TRBV5-1, the J gene TRBJ1-6; D uncertain. The CDR3 is 13 amino acids. The germline V gene encodes CDR1 SGHRS and CDR2 YFSETQ. The V gene lost 3 bases and the J gene lost 8 bases, with 9 bases spanning the gap. CDR3 protein: CASSWDWDSPLHF. Written as DNA, the CDR3 is TGCGCCAGCAGCTGGGATTGGGATTCACCCCTCCACTTT.

This clonotype has a count of ten or more. V is TRBV28 and J is TRBJ1-5, with a tentative D call TRBD1 (5 bases). CDR1 is MDHEN and CDR2 is SYDVKM in the germline V gene. The CDR3 runs to 13 residues. V was clipped by 6 bases and J by 7 bases, with 13 bases between them. CDR3 coding DNA: TGTGCCAGCAGCGACCAGGGTAACCAGCCCCAGCATTTT. It codes for CASSDQGNQPQHF.

This clonotype turned up a few times. The J gene is TRBJ1-2, the V gene TRBV10-3; a weak D match, TRBD1 (5 bases). The germline V gene encodes CDR1 ENHRY and CDR2 SYGVKD. V was cut by 6 bases and J by 1 base, with 9 bases left in between. This CDR3 is built from 13 residues. The CDR3 nucleotides are TGTGCCATCAGGCCGGGACTTAACTATGGCTACACCTTC. Translating gives CAIRPGLNYGYTF.

This clonotype was recorded a few times. The chain links TRBV4-2 to TRBJ2-1; no clear D. The CDR3 consists of 15 residues. CDR1 and CDR2 from the germline V gene are LGHNA and YNFKEQ. Between the trimmed V and J ends, which lost 4 bases and 8 bases, there was a span of 18 bases. The CDR3 loop is CASSPRATLVDEQFF. The CDR3 region has the DNA TGTGCCAGCAGCCCCCGGGCCACTTTGGTGGATGAGCAGTTCTTC.

The chain links TRBV29-1 to TRBJ2-7; 7 bases match TRBD2. Germline loops: CDR1 SQVTM, CDR2 ANQGSEA. After removal of 6 bases from V and 6 bases from J, the junction contained 11 bases not matched to a gene. The CDR3 has 13 residues. The CDR3 sequence: CSVILAVSLEQYF. In DNA form, the CDR3 reads TGCAGCGTGATTCTAGCGGTCTCCCTCGAGCAGTACTTC.

This clonotype has ten or more counts. The rearrangement uses TRBV11-2 and TRBJ2-3; 11 nucleotides align to TRBD2. Germline lookup yields CDR1 SGHAT and CDR2 FQNNGV. With 5 bases clipped from V and 4 bases from J, the junction kept 8 bases outside the gene matches. The CDR3 loop spans 16 amino acids. In nucleotides, the CDR3 is TGTGCCAGCAGCCTTACTAGCGGGGGCCCCCCAGATACGCAGTATTTT. Translation gives CASSLTSGGPPDTQYF. The entire variable domain, with the rest obtained from reference TRBV11-2 and TRBJ2-3, is as follows: EAGVAQSPRYKIIEKRQSVAFWCNPISGHATLYWYQQILGQGPKLLIQFQNNGVVDDSQLPKDRFSAERLKGVDSTLKIQPAKLEDSAVYLCASSLTSGGPPDTQYFGPGTRLTVL.

This clonotype was seen at least ten times. This sequence joins TRBV5-1 and TRBJ2-3; D possibly uses TRBD1 or TRBD2 (5 bases each). The CDR3 is made up of 14 amino acids. Germline CDR1 and CDR2: SGHRS and YFSETQ. Between the trimmed V and J ends, which lost 4 bases and 4 bases, there was a span of 13 bases. The CDR3, as DNA: TGCGCCAGCAGCCCGGGACGTTCAGCAGATACGCAGTATTTT. Its protein is CASSPGRSADTQYF.

At least ten counts were recorded for this clonotype. V usage is TRBV20-1 and J usage is TRBJ1-6; D call uncertain. Trimming pared 2 bases from V and 8 bases from J, leaving 13 bases between. CDR3 length equals 14 residues. Germline loops: CDR1 DFQATT, CDR2 SNEGSKA (reference sequence). The CDR3 reads CSARSPGDHSPLHF. CDR3 bases: TGCAGTGCTAGAAGCCCCGGGGATCATTCACCCCTCCACTTT.

This clonotype was counted ten times or more. J is TRBJ2-7 and V is TRBV5-1; tentative D call: TRBD2 (6 bases). V lost 0 bases and J 2 bases, leaving 12 bases between the germline ends. This CDR3 is built from 15 residues. Germline V CDR1 and CDR2: SGHRS, YFSETQ. The CDR3, as DNA: TGCGCCAGCAGCTTGGCCGGGACTTCGCCCTACGAGCAGTACTTC. Its protein is CASSLAGTSPYEQYF.

The rearrangement uses TRBV7-9 and TRBJ2-7, with TRBD2 matching over 10 bases. The V segment lost 3 bases and the J segment 5 bases; nucleotides outside the gene matches: 13. The CDR3 loop spans 17 amino acids. Looked up from germline, CDR1 is SEHNR and CDR2 is FQNEAQ (reference sequence). CDR3 in amino acids: CASSFKGSGRAENEQYF. The CDR3 DNA reads TGTGCCAGCAGCTTTAAGGGGAGCGGGAGGGCGGAAAACGAGCAGTACTTC.

This clonotype showed up many times. This chain uses TRBV2 with TRBJ1-2, with TRBD1 as a possible D gene (5 bases). CDR3 length equals 12 residues. Per germline, CDR1 SNHLY and CDR2 FYNNEI. Trimming removed 6 bases from V and 4 bases from J, with 9 bases in between. The CDR3 sequence: CASRFGAYGYTF. CDR3 sequence (DNA): TGTGCCAGCAGATTCGGGGCCTATGGCTACACCTTC. The full variable domain, completed using reference TRBV2 and TRBJ1-2, is EPEVTQTPSHQVTQMGQEVILRCVPISNHLYFYWYRQILGQKVEFLVSFYNNEISEKSEIFDDQFSVERPDGSNFTLKIRSTKLEDSAMYFCASRFGAYGYTFGSGTRLTVV.

In DNA, the CDR3 is TGCAGTGCCTTAGACAGAGGAGCTGGAAACACCATATATTTT. It specifies CSALDRGAGNTIYF. The V and J genes are TRBV20-1 and TRBJ1-3, with D possibly matching TRBD1 (5 bases). The CDR3 covers 14 residues. The V end was cut by 6 bases, the J end by 2 bases, with 14 bases between. Germline CDR1 DFQATT, CDR2 SNEGSKA (reference sequence).

A few counts support this clonotype. The rearrangement uses TRBV19 and TRBJ1-5; no definite D call. From germline, CDR1 is LNHDA and CDR2 SQIVND (reference sequence). V lost 3 bases and J 6 bases, leaving 6 bases between the germline ends. The CDR3 is 12 amino acids. The DNA of the CDR3 is TGTGCCAGTAGTATTGAACTTCAGCCCCAGCATTTT. Translated: CASSIELQPQHF.

This clonotype was counted many times. The chain couples TRBV20-1 to TRBJ2-5; 9 bases fit TRBD1. The ends lost 6 bases at V and 3 bases at J; junction bases unmatched: 8. Germline V gene sequence: CDR1 DFQATT, CDR2 SNEGSKA (reference sequence). The CDR3 is 14 residues long. CDR3 residues: CSAPPRTGEETQYF. CDR3 coding DNA: TGCAGTGCCCCACCCCGGACAGGGGAAGAGACCCAGTACTTC.

V gene TRBV28 combines with J gene TRBJ1-2; 7 nucleotides agree with TRBD1. This CDR3 comprises 12 residues. The germline V gene has CDR1 MDHEN and CDR2 SYDVKM. V lost 10 bases and J lost 14; bases outside the gene matches: 16. CDR3 region: CAIIIAGGSITF. The DNA for the CDR3 is TGTGCCATCATAATAGCAGGGGGATCTATTACCTTC.

This clonotype showed up just a few times. The DNA for the CDR3 is TGTGCCAGCAGCTTGCAACAGGGGATGGAGGGAATCTACGAGCAGTACTTC. Translation gives CASSLQQGMEGIYEQYF. The chain is built from TRBV5-6 and TRBJ2-7; a possible D gene is TRBD1 (7 bases). The V and J ends lost 1 base and 3 bases respectively, with 20 bases between them. Germline values: CDR1 SGHDT, CDR2 YYEEEE. This CDR3 contains 17 residues.

The table lists this clonotype with a few counts. The chain uses TRBV7-3 and TRBJ2-3; 7 nucleotides align to TRBD2. CDR1 is SGHTA and CDR2 is FQGTGA in the germline V gene. The CDR3 is 15 amino acids. Trimming removed 4 bases from V and 2 bases from J; junction bases left unmatched: 6. CDR3 amino acids: CASSSTGGSTDTQYF. The CDR3, as DNA: TGTGCCAGCAGCTCTACCGGGGGGTCCACAGATACGCAGTATTTT.